The 25 T cell receptor beta chains in this list originate from one sample, sequenced in a study of tumor-infiltrating lymphocytes in primary liver carcinoma. Co-extracted RNA and DNA came from 20-30 mg of unsorted bulk tissue. A constant-region primer primed TCR beta cDNA synthesis from about 530 ng of total RNA. Investigators got TCR beta libraries out of three nested multiplex PCR rounds, done with slightly modified ARM-PCR. The first two PCR rounds, nine to ten cycles each, used TRBV1-TRBV30 forward primers and a C-beta reverse primer. TCRdb reprocessed the multiplex PCR reads via MiXCR and lists one record per CDR3 protein. The data contain nearly 50,000 distinct CDR3 sequences, 60% to 75% of them singletons. Sequenced input: liver tumor tissue from sampling region 3. Described subset: tumor region T3, left-lateral pole. These receptors all stem from a man aged 40-49 years with primary liver carcinoma and hepatitis B virus infection.

The genes are TRBV28 and TRBJ1-6; the match to TRBD1 covers 7 bases. This CDR3 contains 15 residues. The V segment lost 6 bases and the J segment 13 bases; nucleotides outside the gene matches: 15. Germline CDR1 MDHEN, CDR2 SYDVKM. Here the CDR3 reads CASRKQGSLGQPLHF. The CDR3 DNA reads as TGTGCCAGCAGAAAACAGGGGTCGCTCGGACAGCCCCTCCACTTT.

This clonotype came up once. The chain joins TRBV4-1 to TRBJ2-2; D is possibly TRBD2 (6 bases). This CDR3 comprises 18 residues. The germline CDR1 and CDR2 sequences are MGHRA and YSYEKL. V lost 2 bases and J 13 bases, leaving 29 bases between the germline ends. The CDR3 region has the DNA TGCGCCAGCAGCCAAAGTCCGCTCGGGACTGCGAACACCGGGTGGCTGTTTTTT. This codes for CASSQSPLGTANTGWLFF.

This clonotype has a count of ten or more. The chain has TRBV30 and TRBJ2-7, with TRBD1 matching over 8 bases. Germline V gives CDR1 GTSNPN, CDR2 SVGIG (reference sequence). The length of the CDR3 is 14 residues. Trimming cost V 2 bases and J 0 bases; bases outside gene matches: 3. CDR3 nucleotide sequence: TGTGCCTGGAGTTTGGACAGGGTCTCCTACGAGCAGTACTTC. It is translated as CAWSLDRVSYEQYF.

This clonotype was counted many times. The CDR3: CASSPGQGVDQPQHF. The CDR3 nucleotides read TGTGCCAGCAGCCCGGGACAGGGGGTGGATCAGCCCCAGCATTTT. This chain joins TRBV4-2 and TRBJ1-5; 11 positions agree with TRBD1. V was clipped by 4 bases and J by 5 bases; unmatched bases: 4. The germline gives CDR1 LGHNA, CDR2 YNFKEQ. The CDR3 runs 15 residues.

On this clonotype: The missing conserved phenylalanine or tryptophan at the end of this CDR3 makes a read error likely. This chain connects TRBV6-6 to TRBJ1-5; D gene uncertain. The ends were cut back, 3 bases at V and 4 bases at J, with 16 bases in the middle. CDR1 is MNHNY and CDR2 is SVGAGI in the germline V gene (reference sequence). This CDR3 has 16 residues. The CDR3 DNA follows: TGTGCCAGCAGTTATCGAGTAGAGTATAGTAATCAGCCCCAGCATCTT. This translates into CASSYRVEYSNQPQHL.

For this clonotype: Given the absence of the conserved phenylalanine or tryptophan at the CDR3 end, a read error is likely. The chain recombines TRBV28 with TRBJ2-1, with D perhaps TRBD2 (6 bases). V dropped 7 bases and J dropped 4 bases, with 17 bases sitting between them. This CDR3 has 15 amino acids. In germline, CDR1 is MDHEN, CDR2 SYDVKM. Here the CDR3 DNA reads TGTGCCAGCAACTTACGACTAGGGAGTTACAATGAGCAGTTCTCC. It translates to CASNLRLGSYNEQFS.

V usage is TRBV12-3 or TRBV12-4 and J usage is TRBJ2-7; 8 bases map to TRBD2. V trimming: 5 bases; J trimming: 7 bases; junction bases outside the gene matches: 13. This CDR3 comprises 15 residues. For the CDR3, the DNA is TGTGCCAGCAGTATCCTCGGGAGGGCCTTGAAAGAGCAGTACTTC. This codes for CASSILGRALKEQYF.

As concerns this clonotype: One end of the junction does not line up with germline, which may come from a read error. The chain employs TRBV6-5 and TRBJ2-1, with D maybe TRBD1 (6 bases). Germline loops: CDR1 MNHEY, CDR2 SVGAGI. CDR3 length: 17 residues. As DNA, the CDR3 is TGTGTCAGCAGTTACTCTTTTGGTGGACAGTCTATGAATGAGCAGTTCTTC. Residues: CVSSYSFGGQSMNEQFF.

This clonotype is classed as medium-sized. The chain is built from TRBV11-3 and TRBJ1-1, with D unresolved. V was pared by 6 bases and J by 0 bases, with 11 bases between. This CDR3 comprises 14 residues. Germline V gene data show CDR1 as SGHNT and CDR2 as YENEEA. The CDR3 loop reads CASSFTPMNTEAFF. In nucleotides, the CDR3 is TGTGCCAGCAGTTTCACACCCATGAACACTGAAGCTTTCTTT.

The CDR3 bases are TGTGCCAGCCTCCCACCGGGAGTGCATGCCGGGGAGCTGTTTTTT. Protein sequence: CASLPPGVHAGELFF. The chain has TRBV11-2 and TRBJ2-2; D perhaps matches TRBD2 (6 bases). This CDR3 comprises 15 residues. Germline CDR1 and CDR2: SGHAT and FQNNGV. Trimming stripped 8 bases from V and 6 bases from J, with 19 bases between.

Of note for this clonotype: One base away lies a much larger clone, so this may be a sequencing read error. This chain joins TRBV28 and TRBJ2-1, with D possibly called TRBD1 or TRBD2 (7 bases each). The CDR3 is 12 residues long. CDR1 is MDHEN and CDR2 is SYDVKM in the germline V gene. The CDR3 here is CTSRGRVNEQFF. In DNA form, the CDR3 reads TGTACGTCCAGGGGGAGGGTGAATGAGCAGTTCTTC.

As concerns this clonotype: At one end the junction does not follow the germline gene, possibly because of a read error. This chain connects TRBV11-2 to TRBJ2-5; 8 bases map to TRBD2. This CDR3 is 15 amino acids long. The germline gives CDR1 SGHAT, CDR2 FQNNGV. The CDR3 nucleotides are TGTGCCGGCAGCGACCAGACAGGAGCGGGAGAGACTCAGTACTTC. Translating gives CAGSDQTGAGETQYF.

This clonotype was observed many times. The V gene is TRBV30, the J gene TRBJ2-5; D gene ambiguous. Trimming left V 3 bases short and J 3 bases short, with 14 bases between. The CDR3 covers 14 residues. The germline gives CDR1 GTSNPN, CDR2 SVGIG (reference sequence). CDR3 bases: TGTGCCTGGAGCCTTTCCGGGCCCGAAGAGACCCAGTACTTC. Translating it yields CAWSLSGPEETQYF.

V gene TRBV6-2 or TRBV6-3 combines with J gene TRBJ2-1; 13 bases align to TRBD2. The CDR3 contains 19 residues. The J segment lost 6 bases and the V segment lost 1 base, leaving 12 bases of the junction unmatched. The germline V gene has CDR1 MNHEY and CDR2 SVGEGT. The CDR3 nucleotides read TGTGCCAGCAGTTACTTCCCGGGACTAGCGGGAAGGCCGGGCAATGAGCAGTTCTTC. Translation gives CASSYFPGLAGRPGNEQFF.

Worth noting for this clonotype: The junction differs from germline at one of its ends, possibly a read error. The rearrangement joins TRBV11-2 to TRBJ2-1, with TRBD1 as a possible D gene (5 bases). Germline loops: CDR1 SGHAT, CDR2 FQNNGV. CDR3 size: 12 residues. Here the CDR3 reads CADSPEYNGQFF. CDR3 sequence (DNA): TGTGCCGACAGCCCGGAGTACAATGGGCAGTTCTTC.

Worth noting for this clonotype: A much larger clone lies one base from this, so it may be a read error. The chain joins TRBV28 to TRBJ2-7; possible D gene TRBD2, 6 bases. The ends were cut back, 5 bases at V and 2 bases at J, with 13 bases in the middle. There are 14 residues in the CDR3. Germline V lookup: CDR1 MDHEN, CDR2 SYDVKM. CDR3 in amino acids: CASSLQAGTYEQYF. The CDR3 bases are TGTGCCAGCAGTCTACAAGCGGGTACCTACGAGCAGTACTTC.

As for this clonotype: A junction boundary mismatches the germline segment, possibly from a read error. This chain connects TRBV14 to TRBJ1-6; possibly TRBD1 for D (5 bases). Germline CDR1 reads SGHDN; CDR2 reads FVKESK. CDR3 length: 14 amino acids. The CDR3 region is CASSQWGDDSPLQF. The CDR3 coding sequence is TGTGCCAGTAGCCAGTGGGGGGATGATTCACCCCTCCAGTTT.

This clonotype was observed at least ten times. This chain joins TRBV6-2 or TRBV6-3 and TRBJ2-3; tentative D call: TRBD2 (5 bases). V lost 0 bases and J 10 bases, leaving 5 bases between the germline ends. The germline V gene encodes CDR1 MNHEY and CDR2 SVGEGT. The CDR3 sequence is 11 residues long. The CDR3 spells CASSYSRAQYF. CDR3 DNA: TGTGCCAGCAGTTACTCGAGGGCGCAGTATTTT.

This clonotype occurred once. An end of the junction does not agree with germline; a read error may underlie this. This rearrangement joins TRBV11-2 to TRBJ2-5; D may be TRBD2 (6 bases). From germline, CDR1 is SGHAT and CDR2 FQNNGV. The CDR3 covers 13 residues. CDR3 DNA: TGTGCCAGTAGCTTCTCGGGGGAAGAGGCCCAGTACTTC. Translation gives CASSFSGEEAQYF.

The chain employs TRBV6-1 and TRBJ2-5, with D perhaps TRBD1 (5 bases). The ends were cut back, 7 bases at V and 5 bases at J, with 14 bases in the middle. The CDR3 spans 13 residues. The germline CDR1 and CDR2 sequences are MNHNS and SASEGT. CDR3 sequence: CASKDKELETQYF. CDR3 nucleotide sequence: TGTGCCAGCAAGGACAAGGAATTGGAGACCCAGTACTTC.

In the case of this clonotype: The junction does not match germline at one end; this may be a read error. This rearrangement joins TRBV5-1 to TRBJ2-1; 7 bases match TRBD1. CDR1 and CDR2 (germline): SGHRS, YFSETQ. This CDR3 has 15 amino acids. CDR3 protein: CASSPGTANYDEQFF. The CDR3 DNA follows: TGCGCCAGCAGCCCCGGGACAGCCAACTACGATGAGCAGTTCTTC.

CDR3 in DNA: TGTGCCAGTAGCCGGACAGGAGTCGAGCAGTACTTC. It encodes CASSRTGVEQYF. The chain has TRBV7-9 and TRBJ2-7; 7 nucleotides agree with TRBD1. V gave up 9 bases and J gave up 6 bases; unmatched junction bases: 8. The germline V gene encodes CDR1 SEHNR and CDR2 FQNEAQ (reference sequence). The CDR3 contains 12 residues. Looking up the rest from reference TRBV7-9 and TRBJ2-7 gives the full variable domain: DTGVSQNPRHKITKRGQNVTFRCDPISEHNRLYWYRQTLGQGPEFLTYFQNEAQLEKSRLLSDRFSAERPKGSFSTLEIQRTEQGDSAMYLCASSRTGVEQYFGPGTRLTVT.

In regard to this clonotype: Because the CDR3 is missing its conserved closing phenylalanine or tryptophan, this is likely a read error. V and J are TRBV29-1 and TRBJ2-2, with D possibly matching TRBD2 (5 bases). Germline CDR1 reads SQVTM; CDR2 reads ANQGSEA. With 3 bases removed from V and 6 bases from J, the gap between germline ends came to 17 bases. The CDR3 loop spans 15 amino acids. CDR3 coding DNA: TGCAGCGTTGAGGACGCCGTGGGAGCCCCCGGGGAGCTGTTTTCT. This encodes CSVEDAVGAPGELFS.

Notes on this clonotype: At one end the junction does not follow the germline gene, possibly because of a read error. This chain connects TRBV4-1 to TRBJ2-7, with 13 nucleotides matching TRBD2. The CDR3 runs to 15 residues. Looked up from germline, CDR1 is MGHRA and CDR2 is YSYEKL. DNA for the CDR3: TGCGTCAGCAGCCCGACTAGCGGGAGGTCGGGCGAGCAGTACTTC. This encodes CVSSPTSGRSGEQYF.

This clonotype has ten or more counts. The chain links TRBV10-3 to TRBJ2-1; tentatively, D is TRBD1 or TRBD2 (5 bases each). Trimming removed 6 bases from V and 8 bases from J, with 11 bases in between. Germline V gives CDR1 ENHRY, CDR2 SYGVKD. There are 12 residues in the CDR3. The CDR3 sequence is CAIRGDGDEQFF. For the CDR3, the DNA is TGTGCCATCAGGGGGGACGGGGATGAGCAGTTCTTC.